One sample yielded the 28 T cell receptor beta chains listed below, sequenced in a study of shared clonotypes between healthy human individuals. The method was immunoSEQ multiplex PCR; TCRdb's version includes in-frame clones alone and lacks a portion of them. The sample includes around 2.5 million clones, approximately 93% seen only once; the top ten take about 0.38%. The sequencing input was naive CD4+ T cells from PBMCs. Subset defined: CD45RA+ positively selected. The receptors derive from a young man in good health. Some clones in this sample may be carry-over from other donors' samples.

The rearrangement joins TRBV5-1 to TRBJ1-1; TRBD1 is a possible D gene (6 bases). The length of the CDR3 is 16 residues. V was trimmed by 0 bases and J by 0 bases, leaving 12 bases between them. Germline V gene sequence: CDR1 SGHRS, CDR2 YFSETQ. The CDR3 nucleotides are TGCGCCAGCAGCTTGGGACAGGTCCCGATGAACACTGAAGCTTTCTTT. Translating it yields CASSLGQVPMNTEAFF. Combining the CDR3 with reference TRBV5-1 and TRBJ1-1 gives the whole variable domain KAGVTQTPRYLIKTRGQQVTLSCSPISGHRSVSWYQQTPGQGLQFLFEYFSETQRNKGNFPGRFSGRQFSNSRSEMNVSTLELGDSALYLCASSLGQVPMNTEAFFGQGTRLTVV.

The V and J genes are TRBV19 and TRBJ2-1; 7 bases line up with TRBD1. The CDR3 extends over 14 amino acids. CDR1 LNHDA and CDR2 SQIVND come from the germline V gene (reference sequence). V dropped 5 bases and J dropped 6; count of bases not matched to a gene: 7. The CDR3 DNA is TGTGCCAGTAGTTCCCGAACAGGGGTCAATGAGCAGTTCTTC. Protein: CASSSRTGVNEQFF. The full variable domain, in which reference TRBV19 and TRBJ2-1 provide the parts outside the CDR3, is DGGITQSPKYLFRKEGQNVTLSCEQNLNHDAMYWYRQDPGQGLRLIYYSQIVNDFQKGDIAEGYSVSREKKESFPLTVTSAQKNPTAFYLCASSSRTGVNEQFFGPGTRLTVL.

Concerning this clone itself: The junction shows a germline mismatch at one end, possibly a read error. The genes are TRBV28 and TRBJ1-5; tentative D call: TRBD1 (5 bases). CDR1 and CDR2 from the germline V gene are MDHEN and SYDVKM. This CDR3 contains 15 residues. CDR3: CASSSEEGLNQPQHF. Written as DNA, the CDR3 is TGTGCCAGCTCCTCCGAGGAGGGGCTGAATCAACCCCAGCATTTT.

Note on this clone: The same CDR3 can be traced to other DNA sequences in this sample. V is TRBV6-5 and J is TRBJ2-7, with D possibly called TRBD1 or TRBD2 (6 bases each). The CDR3 length is 15 residues. Germline V lookup: CDR1 MNHEY, CDR2 SVGAGI. The V end was cut by 0 bases, the J end by 2 bases, with 11 bases between. CDR3 amino acids: CASSYSRGGPYEQYF. CDR3 nucleotides: TGTGCCAGCAGTTACTCGCGAGGGGGGCCCTACGAGCAGTACTTC.

This clone was detected once. The chain couples TRBV7-2 to TRBJ2-7; 9 nucleotides agree with TRBD2. The V gene end was trimmed by 2 bases and the J gene end by 3 bases; junction bases not matched to a gene: 2. The CDR3 loop spans 14 amino acids. Looked up from germline, CDR1 is SGHTA and CDR2 is FQGNSA. CDR3 region: CASSLLAGHYEQYF. As DNA, the CDR3 is TGTGCCAGCAGCTTACTAGCGGGGCACTACGAGCAGTACTTC.

This clone was counted once. The chain recombines TRBV6-5 with TRBJ2-2; no clear D gene. This CDR3 region has 14 residues. CDR1 and CDR2 from the germline V gene are MNHEY and SVGAGI. V gave up 1 base and J gave up 6 bases, with 9 bases separating them. The CDR3: CASSYWSEAGELFF. Here the CDR3 DNA reads TGTGCCAGCAGTTACTGGTCAGAGGCCGGGGAGCTGTTTTTT.

The chain carries TRBV28 and TRBJ2-3, with D possibly TRBD1 on 5 matching bases. V lost 10 bases and J lost 3, with 20 bases in between. CDR1 MDHEN and CDR2 SYDVKM come from the germline V gene. The CDR3 is 15 amino acids. The CDR3 spells CATLPPGRRTDTQYF. In nucleotides, the CDR3 is TGTGCCACCTTACCACCAGGGCGTAGAACAGATACGCAGTATTTT.

CDR3 amino acids: CSVESGEYTF. CDR3 nucleotide sequence: TGCAGCGTTGAAAGTGGAGAATACACCTTC. The chain recombines TRBV29-1 with TRBJ1-2, with no clear D. The CDR3 runs to 10 residues. The V gene lost 2 bases and the J gene lost 11 bases, with 9 bases spanning the gap. The germline V gene has CDR1 SQVTM and CDR2 ANQGSEA. The variable domain in full, with the rest retrieved from reference TRBV29-1 and TRBJ1-2, is SAVISQKPSRDICQRGTSLTIQCQVDSQVTMMFWYRQQPGQSLTLIATANQGSEATYESGFVIDKFPISRPNLTFSTLTVSNMSPEDSSIYLCSVESGEYTFGSGTRLTVV.

J is TRBJ1-1 and V is TRBV27; 7 bases fit TRBD1. There are 15 residues in the CDR3. V was pared by 3 bases and J by 5 bases, with 9 bases of the junction left unmatched. Germline V CDR1 and CDR2: MNHEY, SMNVEV (reference sequence). CDR3 coding DNA: TGTGCCAGCAGTTTGCAACAGGGGTTCGCAACTGAAGCTTTCTTT. Translation gives CASSLQQGFATEAFF.

The J gene is TRBJ2-1, the V gene TRBV29-1, with D perhaps matching TRBD1 (7 bases). Germline V gene lookup returns CDR1 SQVTM and CDR2 ANQGSEA. The CDR3 consists of 16 residues. Between the trimmed V and J ends, which lost 4 bases and 0 bases, there was a span of 16 bases. The CDR3 protein is CSVGGGSGSSYNEQFF. The DNA of the CDR3 is TGCAGCGTTGGAGGGGGCTCCGGGAGCTCCTACAATGAGCAGTTCTTC.

This sequence joins TRBV19 and TRBJ1-5; TRBD1 agrees at 10 bases. The J segment lost 5 bases and the V segment lost 1 base, leaving 8 bases of the junction unmatched. The CDR3 is 17 residues long. Germline V gene data show CDR1 as LNHDA and CDR2 as SQIVND (reference sequence). In nucleotides, the CDR3 is TGTGCCAGTAGTATAGGGCCGGGACAGGGGTTTCATCAGCCCCAGCATTTT. Translation: CASSIGPGQGFHQPQHF.

DNA of the CDR3: TGCGCCAGCAGCTTGGTAGGTCTTGGCTTCCAGGGGGCGCAGGGCGAGCAGTACTTC. Translated, it gives CASSLVGLGFQGAQGEQYF. The V gene is TRBV5-1, the J gene TRBJ2-7; 8 nucleotides align to TRBD1. CDR3 length: 19 amino acids. Germline trimming cut 0 bases from V and 6 bases from J; bases unmatched to any gene: 20. Germline CDR1 and CDR2: SGHRS and YFSETQ.

The rearrangement uses TRBV5-1 and TRBJ2-1; D gene uncertain. CDR1 is SGHRS and CDR2 is YFSETQ in the germline V gene. V was trimmed by 2 bases and J by 6 bases, leaving 15 bases between them. The CDR3 is 15 residues long. The CDR3 DNA sequence: TGCGCCAGCAGCTTTCGAGGTTTGGGCGGCAATGAGCAGTTCTTC. This translates into CASSFRGLGGNEQFF.

This chain uses TRBV18 with TRBJ2-6, with 8 bases aligning to TRBD1. Germline V gene sequence: CDR1 KGHSH, CDR2 LQKENI. With V trimmed by 1 base and J by 0 bases, 11 bases remained unmatched. The CDR3 consists of 20 residues. This CDR3 is CASSPRWGTGSNSGANVLTF. The CDR3 nucleotides are TGTGCCAGCTCACCACGATGGGGGACAGGTTCCAACTCTGGGGCCAACGTCCTGACTTTC. The whole variable domain, filled in from reference TRBV18 and TRBJ2-6, reads NAGVMQNPRHLVRRRGQEARLRCSPMKGHSHVYWYRQLPEEGLKFMVYLQKENIIDESGMPKERFSAEFPKEGPSILRIQQVVRGDSAAYFCASSPRWGTGSNSGANVLTFGAGSRLTVL.

The J gene is TRBJ2-1, the V gene TRBV7-9, with 7 bases matching TRBD2. The CDR3 is 13 residues long. Germline V gives CDR1 SEHNR, CDR2 FQNEAQ (reference sequence). Trimming took 7 bases from V and 2 from J; bases not matched to a gene: 2. CDR3 coding DNA: TGTGCCAGCACTACTAGCGCCTACAATGAGCAGTTCTTC. This gives the protein CASTTSAYNEQFF.

This rearrangement joins TRBV4-1 to TRBJ2-1, with unresolved D. CDR1 and CDR2 from the germline V gene are MGHRA and YSYEKL. V gave up 3 bases and J gave up 9 bases, with 18 bases separating them. This CDR3 has 15 amino acids. CDR3 bases: TGCGCCAGCAGCCAGACGGTCGGACCCCCCGGTGAGCAGTTCTTC. This gives the protein CASSQTVGPPGEQFF.

The V gene is TRBV6-1, the J gene TRBJ1-5; D is possibly TRBD1 (5 bases). With 4 bases removed from V and 3 bases from J, the gap between germline ends came to 13 bases. This CDR3 spans 15 amino acids. The germline V gene has CDR1 MNHNS and CDR2 SASEGT. CDR3 loop: CASSGPTGFNQPQHF. CDR3 in DNA: TGTGCCAGCAGTGGACCTACAGGATTCAATCAGCCCCAGCATTTT.

This chain joins TRBV30 and TRBJ1-2; D might be TRBD1 (5 bases). This CDR3 comprises 13 residues. Germline V gene lookup returns CDR1 GTSNPN and CDR2 SVGIG (reference sequence). Deletions cut 6 bases from V and 1 base from J, with 12 bases between. CDR3 coding DNA: TGTGCCTGCACCCCACAGGTTAACTATGGCTACACCTTC. Encoded protein: CACTPQVNYGYTF.

The rearrangement links TRBV5-8 to TRBJ2-7; weak D call: TRBD2 (5 bases). The V gene lost 1 base and the J gene lost 0 bases, with 11 bases spanning the gap. The CDR3 contains 15 residues. Germline V gene data show CDR1 as SGHTS and CDR2 as YDEGEE. CDR3 coding DNA: TGTGCCAGCAGCTTGTCCCCCACTAGCTCCTACGAGCAGTACTTC. Protein: CASSLSPTSSYEQYF.

This chain links TRBV9 with TRBJ1-4; tentative D call: TRBD1 (6 bases). This CDR3 region has 15 residues. In germline, CDR1 is SGDLS, CDR2 YYNGEE. The V end was cut by 4 bases, the J end by 7 bases, with 17 bases between. This CDR3 reads CASSPSGGTFEKLFF. The CDR3 DNA reads as TGTGCCAGCAGCCCCTCGGGCGGGACATTTGAAAAACTGTTTTTT.

This rearrangement joins TRBV2 to TRBJ2-7; D perhaps matches TRBD1 (6 bases). Trimming pared 7 bases from V and 0 bases from J, leaving 13 bases between. The CDR3 is made up of 14 amino acids. CDR1 is SNHLY and CDR2 is FYNNEI in the germline V gene. For the CDR3, the DNA is TGTGCCAGCACAGGACAGTTAATCTCCTACGAGCAGTACTTC. This sequence encodes CASTGQLISYEQYF. The variable domain in full, completed from reference TRBV2 and TRBJ2-7, reads EPEVTQTPSHQVTQMGQEVILRCVPISNHLYFYWYRQILGQKVEFLVSFYNNEISEKSEIFDDQFSVERPDGSNFTLKIRSTKLEDSAMYFCASTGQLISYEQYFGPGTRLTVT.

The genes are TRBV10-3 and TRBJ2-1, with TRBD2 matching 7 bases. The CDR3 consists of 15 residues. The trim removed 2 bases at V and 2 bases at J, leaving 3 bases unmatched. The V gene's germline CDR1 is ENHRY and CDR2 SYGVKD. CDR3 sequence reads: CAISEGGSPYNEQFF. In DNA, the CDR3 is TGTGCCATCAGTGAGGGCGGGAGCCCCTACAATGAGCAGTTCTTC.

This chain links TRBV6-6 with TRBJ2-1; D is ambiguous. CDR3 length equals 12 residues. V lost 4 bases and J 11 bases, leaving 12 bases between the germline ends. The germline gives CDR1 MNHNY, CDR2 SVGAGI (reference sequence). The CDR3 nucleotides are TGTGCCAGCAGTTCCGTCTCTTACAAGCAGTTCTTC. Translated, it gives CASSSVSYKQFF.

This CDR3 reads CASTGGETQYF. In DNA form, the CDR3 reads TGTGCCAGCACCGGGGGGGAGACCCAGTACTTC. This rearrangement joins TRBV5-8 to TRBJ2-5; TRBD2 aligns across 7 bases. The J segment lost 5 bases and the V segment lost 6 bases, leaving 1 base of the junction unmatched. Germline lookup yields CDR1 SGHTS and CDR2 YDEGEE. The CDR3 covers 11 residues.

The CDR3 here is CASRPGPTWGTQYF. CDR3 nucleotides: TGTGCCAGCAGACCCGGGCCCACTTGGGGGACCCAGTACTTC. The chain is built from TRBV6-6 and TRBJ2-5; D call uncertain. Germline V gene data show CDR1 as MNHNY and CDR2 as SVGAGI (reference sequence). Trimming took 6 bases from V and 7 from J, leaving 18 bases between them. The CDR3 runs to 14 residues.

V is TRBV11-2 and J is TRBJ2-1; 7 nucleotides match TRBD2. Germline V gives CDR1 SGHAT, CDR2 FQNNGV. Trimming took 8 bases from V and 6 from J; bases not matched to a gene: 10. The CDR3 extends over 14 amino acids. CDR3 in DNA: TGTGCCAGCGGTTCGGGGGGAGGTTTCAATGAGCAGTTCTTC. Protein: CASGSGGGFNEQFF.

This chain connects TRBV5-4 to TRBJ2-6; the D is unclear. Trimming took 2 bases from V and 0 from J, leaving 9 bases between them. The CDR3 has 16 residues. Germline V CDR1 and CDR2: SGHNT, YYREEE (reference sequence). For the CDR3, the DNA is TGTGCCAGCAGCTTCGGTGGTCCCTCTGGGGCCAACGTCCTGACTTTC. Translated, it gives CASSFGGPSGANVLTF.

CDR3 bases: TGTGCCAGCAGCGCTACCCGGACCTACGAGCAGTACTTC. It codes for CASSATRTYEQYF. The J gene is TRBJ2-7, the V gene TRBV7-9; no definite D call. The length of the CDR3 is 13 residues. The V gene lost 5 bases and the J gene lost 2 bases, with 10 bases spanning the gap. CDR1 and CDR2 from the germline V gene are SEHNR and FQNEAQ (reference sequence).